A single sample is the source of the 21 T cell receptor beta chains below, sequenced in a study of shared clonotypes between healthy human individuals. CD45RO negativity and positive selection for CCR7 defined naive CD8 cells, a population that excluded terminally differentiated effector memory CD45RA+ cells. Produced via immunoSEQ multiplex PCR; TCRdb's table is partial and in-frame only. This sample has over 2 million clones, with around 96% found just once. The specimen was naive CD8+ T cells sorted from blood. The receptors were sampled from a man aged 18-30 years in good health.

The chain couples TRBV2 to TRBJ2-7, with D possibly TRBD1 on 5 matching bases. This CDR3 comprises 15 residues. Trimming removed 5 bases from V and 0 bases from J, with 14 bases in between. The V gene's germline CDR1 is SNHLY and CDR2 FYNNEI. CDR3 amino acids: CASSSIVGPSYEQYF. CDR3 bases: TGTGCCAGCAGTTCAATCGTGGGGCCCTCCTACGAGCAGTACTTC.

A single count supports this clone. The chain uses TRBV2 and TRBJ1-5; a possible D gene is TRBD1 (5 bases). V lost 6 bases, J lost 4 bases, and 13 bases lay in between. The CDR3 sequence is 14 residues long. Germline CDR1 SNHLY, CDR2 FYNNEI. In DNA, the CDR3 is TGTGCCAGCAGGTCCCCGGGGGGGAATCAGCCCCAGCATTTT. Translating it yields CASRSPGGNQPQHF.

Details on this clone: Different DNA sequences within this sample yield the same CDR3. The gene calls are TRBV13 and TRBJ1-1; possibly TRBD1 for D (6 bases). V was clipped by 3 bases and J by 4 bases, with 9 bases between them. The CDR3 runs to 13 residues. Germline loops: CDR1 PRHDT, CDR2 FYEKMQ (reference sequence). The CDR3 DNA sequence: TGTGCCAGCAGCTTTGGAGGGGGCACTGAAGCTTTCTTT. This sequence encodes CASSFGGGTEAFF.

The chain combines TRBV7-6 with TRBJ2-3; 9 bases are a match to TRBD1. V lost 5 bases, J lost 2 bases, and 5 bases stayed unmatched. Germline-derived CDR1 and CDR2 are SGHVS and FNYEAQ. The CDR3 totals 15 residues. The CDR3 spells CASSPGQGITDTQYF. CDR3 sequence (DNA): TGTGCCAGCAGCCCGGGACAGGGAATCACAGATACGCAGTATTTT.

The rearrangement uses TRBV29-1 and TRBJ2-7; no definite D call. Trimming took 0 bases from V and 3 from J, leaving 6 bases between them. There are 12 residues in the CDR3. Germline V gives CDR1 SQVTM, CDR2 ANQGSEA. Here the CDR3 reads CSVEDLSYEQYF. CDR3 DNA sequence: TGCAGCGTTGAAGATTTGAGCTACGAGCAGTACTTC.

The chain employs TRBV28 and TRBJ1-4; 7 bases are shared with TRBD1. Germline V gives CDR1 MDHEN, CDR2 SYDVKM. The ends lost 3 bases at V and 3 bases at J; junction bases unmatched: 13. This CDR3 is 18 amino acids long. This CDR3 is CASSFQTGLGEANEKLFF. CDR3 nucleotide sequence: TGTGCCAGCAGTTTCCAGACAGGGTTGGGTGAAGCTAATGAAAAACTGTTTTTT.

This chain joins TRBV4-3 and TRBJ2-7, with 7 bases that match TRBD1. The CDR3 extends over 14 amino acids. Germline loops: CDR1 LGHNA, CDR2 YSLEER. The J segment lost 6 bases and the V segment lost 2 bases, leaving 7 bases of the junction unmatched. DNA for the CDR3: TGCGCCAGCAGCCAAACAGGGGTGGGATCCGAGCAGTACTTC. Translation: CASSQTGVGSEQYF.

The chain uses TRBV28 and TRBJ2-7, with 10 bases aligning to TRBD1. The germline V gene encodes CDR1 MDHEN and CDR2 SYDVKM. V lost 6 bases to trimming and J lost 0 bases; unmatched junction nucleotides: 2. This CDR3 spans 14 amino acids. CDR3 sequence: CASRGTGASYEQYF. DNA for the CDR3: TGTGCCAGCAGGGGGACAGGGGCCTCCTACGAGCAGTACTTC.

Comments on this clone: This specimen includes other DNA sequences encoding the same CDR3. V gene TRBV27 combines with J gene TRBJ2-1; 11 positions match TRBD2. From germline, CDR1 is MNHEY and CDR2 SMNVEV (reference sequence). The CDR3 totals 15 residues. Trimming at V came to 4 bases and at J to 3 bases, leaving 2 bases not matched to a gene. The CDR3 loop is CASSSLAGGYNEQFF. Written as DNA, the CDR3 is TGTGCCAGCAGTTCGCTAGCGGGAGGCTACAATGAGCAGTTCTTC.

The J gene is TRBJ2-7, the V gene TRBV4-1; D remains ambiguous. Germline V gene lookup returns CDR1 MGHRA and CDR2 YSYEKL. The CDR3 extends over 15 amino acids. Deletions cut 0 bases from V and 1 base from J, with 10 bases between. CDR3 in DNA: TGCGCCAGCAGCCAAGAGGGGTCCCCATCCTACGAGCAGTACTTC. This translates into CASSQEGSPSYEQYF.

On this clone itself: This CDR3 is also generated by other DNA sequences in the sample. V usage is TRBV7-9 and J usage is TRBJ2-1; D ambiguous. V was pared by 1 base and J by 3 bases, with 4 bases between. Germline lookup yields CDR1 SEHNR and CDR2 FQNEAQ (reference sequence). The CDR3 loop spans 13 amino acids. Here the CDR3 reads CASSLVDYNEQFF. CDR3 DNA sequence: TGTGCCAGCAGCTTAGTTGACTACAATGAGCAGTTCTTC.

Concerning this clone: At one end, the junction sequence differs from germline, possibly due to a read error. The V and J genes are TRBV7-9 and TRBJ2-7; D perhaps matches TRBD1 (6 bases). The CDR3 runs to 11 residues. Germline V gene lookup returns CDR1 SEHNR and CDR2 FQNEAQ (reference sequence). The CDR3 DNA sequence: TGTGCCAGCAGCTGGGGGACAAAGGGCGACTTC. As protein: CASSWGTKGDF. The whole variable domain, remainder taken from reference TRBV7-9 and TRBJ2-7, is DTGVSQNPRHKITKRGQNVTFRCDPISEHNRLYWYRQTLGQGPEFLTYFQNEAQLEKSRLLSDRFSAERPKGSFSTLEIQRTEQGDSAMYLCASSWGTKGDFGPGTRLTVT.

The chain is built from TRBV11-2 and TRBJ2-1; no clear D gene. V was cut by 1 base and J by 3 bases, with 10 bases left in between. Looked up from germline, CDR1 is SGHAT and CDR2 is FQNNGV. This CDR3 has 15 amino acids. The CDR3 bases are TGTGCCAGCAGCTTAGCCCCGCTAAACTACAATGAGCAGTTCTTC. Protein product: CASSLAPLNYNEQFF.

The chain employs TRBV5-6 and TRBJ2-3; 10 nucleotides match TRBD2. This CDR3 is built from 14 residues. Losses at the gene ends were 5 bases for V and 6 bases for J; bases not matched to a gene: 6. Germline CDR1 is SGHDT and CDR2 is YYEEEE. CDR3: CASSGAGGFDTQYF. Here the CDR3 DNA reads TGTGCCAGCAGTGGAGCGGGAGGGTTCGATACGCAGTATTTT.

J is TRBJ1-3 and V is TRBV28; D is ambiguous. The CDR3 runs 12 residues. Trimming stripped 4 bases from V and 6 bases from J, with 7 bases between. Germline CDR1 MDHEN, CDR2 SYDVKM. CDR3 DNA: TGTGCCAGCAGTTCGGGCTCAAACACCATATATTTT. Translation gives CASSSGSNTIYF.

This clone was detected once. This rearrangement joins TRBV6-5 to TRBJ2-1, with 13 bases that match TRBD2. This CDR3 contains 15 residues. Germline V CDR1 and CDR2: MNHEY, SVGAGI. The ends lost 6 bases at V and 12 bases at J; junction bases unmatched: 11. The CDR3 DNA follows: TGTGCCAGCAGGGTAACGGGACTAGCGGGGTCGGGGCAGTTCTTC. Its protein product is CASRVTGLAGSGQFF.

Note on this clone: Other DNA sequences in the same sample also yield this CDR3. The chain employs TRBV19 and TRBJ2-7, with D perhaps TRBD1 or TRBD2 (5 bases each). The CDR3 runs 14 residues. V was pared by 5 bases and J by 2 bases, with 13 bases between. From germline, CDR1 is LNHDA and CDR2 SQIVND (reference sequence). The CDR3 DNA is TGTGCCAGTAGTGGCCGGGACCTAGCCTACGAGCAGTACTTC. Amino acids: CASSGRDLAYEQYF.

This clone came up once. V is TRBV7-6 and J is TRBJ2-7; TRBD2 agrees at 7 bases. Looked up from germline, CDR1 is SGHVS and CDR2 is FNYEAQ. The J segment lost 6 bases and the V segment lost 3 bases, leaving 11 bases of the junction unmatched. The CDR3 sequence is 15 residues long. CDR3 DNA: TGTGCCAGCAGCTTTATCATTGCGGGGGATGCCGAGCAGTACTTC. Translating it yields CASSFIIAGDAEQYF.

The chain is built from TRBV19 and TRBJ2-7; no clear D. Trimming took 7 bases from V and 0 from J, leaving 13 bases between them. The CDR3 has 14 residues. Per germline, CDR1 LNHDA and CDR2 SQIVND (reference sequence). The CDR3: CASMDGPYSYEQYF. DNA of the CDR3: TGTGCCAGTATGGATGGGCCCTACTCCTACGAGCAGTACTTC.

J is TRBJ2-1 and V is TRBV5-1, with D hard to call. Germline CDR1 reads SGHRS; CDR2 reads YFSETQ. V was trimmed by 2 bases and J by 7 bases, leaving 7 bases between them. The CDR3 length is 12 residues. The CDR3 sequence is CASSFLVNEQFF. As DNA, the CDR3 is TGCGCCAGCAGCTTCTTGGTAAATGAGCAGTTCTTC.

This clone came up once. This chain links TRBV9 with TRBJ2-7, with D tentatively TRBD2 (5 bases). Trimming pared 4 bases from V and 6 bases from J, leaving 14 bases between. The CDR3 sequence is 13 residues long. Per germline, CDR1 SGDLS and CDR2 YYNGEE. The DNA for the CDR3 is TGTGCCAGCAGCCCCCGGGGTTCCGGCGAGCAGTACTTC. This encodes CASSPRGSGEQYF. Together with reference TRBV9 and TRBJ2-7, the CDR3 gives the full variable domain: DSGVTQTPKHLITATGQRVTLRCSPRSGDLSVYWYQQSLDQGLQFLIQYYNGEERAKGNILERFSAQQFPDLHSELNLSSLELGDSALYFCASSPRGSGEQYFGPGTRLTVT.